This T cell receptor (beta chain) was obtained from a study of CD8 T cells in ankylosing spondylitis. A quantitative 5'-RACE method, one with molecular barcodes, was used to make TCR beta libraries. Each CDR3 protein gets one entry after TCRdb re-called the 5' RACE reads with MiXCR. The data show some 290,000 distinct CDR3 sequences, roughly 20% seen once. Regarding this clonotype: Its antigen is still unknown.

The CDR3 is made up of 14 amino acids. Trimming took 4 bases from V and 7 from J; bases not matched to a gene: 6. Study-wide points: Disease-linked clones were found to be CD8+ and relatively rare in peripheral blood. Reports say disease-linked clones showed up significantly more in matched ankylosing spondylitis synovial fluid. One TCR beta motif, made up of several highly homologous variants, appeared characteristic of ankylosing spondylitis blood.

The TCR sequence derives from a male donor with ankylosing spondylitis or in good health (not recorded which). The sample was blood, either unsorted or a sorted T cell fraction (not recorded which). This chain joins TRBV12-3 or TRBV12-4 and TRBJ1-5; 8 bases match TRBD1. As DNA, the CDR3 is TGTGCCAGCAGTTGGACAGGGCTGGACCAGCCCCAGCATTTT. It encodes CASSWTGLDQPQHF.